Sequencing of this T cell receptor (beta chain) was carried out in a study of cytomegalovirus exposure and HLA in healthy donors. The germline CDR1 and CDR2 sequences are SGHAT and FQNNGV. Germline trimming cut 0 bases from V and 7 bases from J; bases unmatched to any gene: 4. This CDR3 has 14 residues. The study's findings and limits: The majority of CMV-associated TCR beta chains were reported as apparently HLA-restricted in a later analysis.

Details on this clone: Its matching antigen is unknown.

With 60 Vbeta and 13 Jbeta primers, the PCR was carried out. Repertoires were generated with immunoSEQ multiplex PCR, while TCRdb's copy carries only in-frame clones and drops some. The sample lists fewer than 150,000 clones, over 55% occurring once. The sequenced material came from PBMCs. This clonotype originated in a man aged 18 to 30 in good health and CMV-seropositive. This chain joins TRBV11-2 and TRBJ2-5, with 8 bases matching TRBD2. The CDR3 coding sequence is TGTGCCAGCAGCTTAGATCGGGAGGGAGGGACCCAGTACTTC. Translation gives CASSLDREGGTQYF.